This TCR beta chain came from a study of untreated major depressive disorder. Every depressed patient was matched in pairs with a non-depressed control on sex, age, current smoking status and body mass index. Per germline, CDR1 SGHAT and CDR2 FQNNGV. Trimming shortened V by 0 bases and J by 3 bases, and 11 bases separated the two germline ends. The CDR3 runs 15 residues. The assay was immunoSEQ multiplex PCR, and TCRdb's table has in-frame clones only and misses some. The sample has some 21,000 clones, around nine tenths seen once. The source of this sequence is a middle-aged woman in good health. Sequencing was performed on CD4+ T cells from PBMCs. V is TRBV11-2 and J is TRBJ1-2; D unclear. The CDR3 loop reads CASSLDPHGDYGYTF. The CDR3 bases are TGTGCCAGCAGCTTAGACCCCCACGGCGACTATGGCTACACCTTC.